Listed here are 25 T cell receptor beta chains from one sample, sequenced in a study of T cells in Graves' hyperthyroidism and ophthalmopathy. Authors of the study amplified TCR beta CDR3 regions from RNA transcripts. Primed by the HTBI set, a first-round RT-PCR was run on the TCR CDR3. In TCRdb, the multiplex PCR reads were re-called with MiXCR into one record per CDR3 protein. The sample has about 95,000 distinct CDR3 sequences, 35% to 45% seen once; the top ten hold roughly 10%. Input material: peripheral blood or thyroid tissue (not recorded which). The receptors stem from a woman aged 25-40 years with Graves' hyperthyroidism.

This clonotype was recorded many times. The rearrangement links TRBV20-1 to TRBJ1-4; TRBD1 agrees at 7 bases. The CDR3 loop spans 13 amino acids. Trimming cost V 3 bases and J 2 bases; bases outside gene matches: 0. Germline CDR1 DFQATT, CDR2 SNEGSKA (reference sequence). CDR3 amino acids: CSARTGTNEKLFF. For the CDR3, the DNA is TGCAGTGCTAGGACAGGGACTAATGAAAAACTGTTTTTT.

This clonotype was counted at least ten times. The chain has TRBV6-5 and TRBJ2-2, with TRBD1 matching 7 bases. The CDR3 length is 13 residues. Germline CDR1 and CDR2: MNHEY and SVGAGI. With 6 bases clipped from V and 7 bases from J, the junction kept 5 bases outside the gene matches. CDR3 loop: CASRPQGNGELFF. The CDR3 DNA sequence: TGTGCCAGCAGACCACAGGGGAACGGGGAGCTGTTTTTT.

The chain has TRBV5-5 and TRBJ2-6; TRBD2 matches 7 bases. Trimming cost V 1 base and J 2 bases; bases outside gene matches: 6. This CDR3 region has 17 residues. CDR1 is SGHKS, CDR2 YYEKEE, per germline (reference sequence). The CDR3 DNA is TGTGCCAGCAGCTTGTACGGGGGGAACACTGGGGCCAACGTCCTGACTTTC. As protein: CASSLYGGNTGANVLTF.

This clonotype was picked up a small number of times. V is TRBV9 and J is TRBJ2-3, with 8 bases that match TRBD2. The CDR3 covers 15 residues. V was clipped by 1 base and J by 4 bases; unmatched bases: 5. Germline CDR1 and CDR2: SGDLS and YYNGEE. CDR3 in amino acids: CASSVSGSSSDTQYF. In DNA, the CDR3 is TGTGCCAGCAGCGTAAGCGGGAGCAGCTCAGATACGCAGTATTTT.

The rearrangement joins TRBV28 to TRBJ1-1; no definite D call. The CDR3 consists of 13 residues. CDR1 and CDR2 (germline): MDHEN, SYDVKM. Deletions cut 4 bases from V and 6 bases from J, with 12 bases between. Written as DNA, the CDR3 is TGTGCCAGCAGTTCAGTCGAAGAGGCTGAAGCTTTCTTT. Translation gives CASSSVEEAEAFF. Drawing the rest from reference TRBV28 and TRBJ1-1, the complete variable domain is DVKVTQSSRYLVKRTGEKVFLECVQDMDHENMFWYRQDPGLGLRLIYFSYDVKMKEKGDIPEGYSVSREKKERFSLILESASTNQTSMYLCASSSVEEAEAFFGQGTRLTVV.

The chain employs TRBV20-1 and TRBJ2-3, with 9 bases lining up with TRBD2. CDR3 length: 16 residues. The trim removed 0 bases at V and 1 base at J, leaving 5 bases unmatched. Germline lookup yields CDR1 DFQATT and CDR2 SNEGSKA (reference sequence). CDR3 in DNA: TGCAGTGCTAGAGATAGCGGGAGATTCGGCACAGATACGCAGTATTTT. This gives the protein CSARDSGRFGTDTQYF.

The chain uses TRBV5-1 and TRBJ2-7; 9 nucleotides agree with TRBD2. Germline V lookup: CDR1 SGHRS, CDR2 YFSETQ. J lost 10 bases, V lost 0 bases, and 8 bases had no gene match. The CDR3 runs to 14 residues. The CDR3 DNA reads TGCGCCAGCAGCTTGGGACTAGCGGTTGGCGAACAGTACTTC. This sequence encodes CASSLGLAVGEQYF.

The chain is built from TRBV15 and TRBJ2-7; D gene ambiguous. The CDR3 runs to 14 residues. Trimming stripped 4 bases from V and 4 bases from J, with 14 bases between. The V gene's germline CDR1 is LNHNV and CDR2 YYDKDF (reference sequence). The CDR3 nucleotides are TGTGCCACCAGCAACCCCTCCGTTCTTTACGAGCAGTACTTC. It translates to CATSNPSVLYEQYF.

The chain links TRBV6-1 to TRBJ2-3; D is possibly TRBD2 (6 bases). The germline gives CDR1 MNHNS, CDR2 SASEGT. The CDR3 length is 16 residues. The ends were cut back, 4 bases at V and 2 bases at J, with 16 bases in the middle. The CDR3 region has the DNA TGTGCCAGCAGTGCACGTGATAGCGGCCTCACAGATACGCAGTATTTT. Its translation is CASSARDSGLTDTQYF.

This clonotype was counted at least ten times. The conserved phenylalanine or tryptophan normally closing the CDR3 is absent here, so this likely arose from a read error. V is TRBV7-8 and J is TRBJ1-1; tentative D call: TRBD1 (5 bases). Germline V gene lookup returns CDR1 SGHVS and CDR2 FQNEAQ. CDR3 size: 13 residues. V was shortened by 5 bases and J by 2 bases, with 9 bases between the two germline ends. CDR3 nucleotide sequence: TGTGCCAGCAGCATTGACAGTAACACTGAAGCTTTCTCT. Encoded protein: CASSIDSNTEAFS.

This clonotype was seen repeatedly, ten times or more. CDR3 residues: CASSFRGLSYEQYF. The CDR3 nucleotides are TGTGCCAGCAGTTTTCGCGGCTTGTCCTACGAGCAGTACTTC. The J gene is TRBJ2-7, the V gene TRBV28, with D unresolved. CDR1 and CDR2 (germline): MDHEN, SYDVKM. V lost 3 bases and J 1 base, leaving 10 bases between the germline ends. CDR3 length: 14 residues.

As DNA, the CDR3 is TGTGCCAGCAATCGACTAGCGGGGATCGAGCAGTACTTC. Translated, it gives CASNRLAGIEQYF. This rearrangement joins TRBV2 to TRBJ2-7; 11 bases line up with TRBD2. The ends lost 7 bases at V and 6 bases at J; junction bases unmatched: 5. The CDR3 extends over 13 amino acids. CDR1 and CDR2 from the germline V gene are SNHLY and FYNNEI.

This clonotype was recorded many times. The V call is TRBV7-2, the J call TRBJ1-3; TRBD1 might be the D (6 bases). The germline gives CDR1 SGHTA, CDR2 FQGNSA. Trimming removed 5 bases at V and 3 bases at J, with 14 bases between. The CDR3 sequence is 15 residues long. CDR3 DNA sequence: TGTGCCAGCAGCCGCACAGGGTCCGATGGAAACACCATATATTTT. This codes for CASSRTGSDGNTIYF.

This clonotype showed up many times. The chain carries TRBV20-1 and TRBJ2-5; 8 nucleotides match TRBD2. V lost 2 bases and J lost 2; bases outside the gene matches: 4. Germline CDR1 reads DFQATT; CDR2 reads SNEGSKA (reference sequence). This CDR3 contains 14 residues. Written as DNA, the CDR3 is TGCAGTGCTAGAAGCGGGGGAGGGCAAGAGACCCAGTACTTC. This translates into CSARSGGGQETQYF.

V is TRBV9 and J is TRBJ2-6, with D possibly matching TRBD1 (5 bases). Per germline, CDR1 SGDLS and CDR2 YYNGEE. This CDR3 has 13 residues. The V end lost 5 bases, the J end lost 4 bases, and 7 bases lay between the germline ends. CDR3 nucleotides: TGTGCCAGCAGTTGGACAGGGGCCAACGTCCTGACTTTC. It is translated as CASSWTGANVLTF.

This clonotype was observed at least ten times. The chain has TRBV24-1 and TRBJ2-3; the match to TRBD2 covers 7 bases. V shed 9 bases and J 5 bases; nucleotides not matched to a gene: 7. This CDR3 contains 13 residues. Looked up from germline, CDR1 is KGHDR and CDR2 is SFDVKD. The CDR3 protein is CATRGRELDTQYF. The CDR3 DNA follows: TGTGCCACCCGCGGGCGGGAGTTAGATACGCAGTATTTT.

This clonotype was picked up many times. The V call is TRBV4-1, the J call TRBJ1-5, with D hard to call. Per the germline V gene, CDR1 is MGHRA and CDR2 is YSYEKL. The CDR3 runs to 16 residues. The V end lost 0 bases, the J end lost 2 bases, and 11 bases lay between the germline ends. The CDR3 coding sequence is TGCGCCAGCAGCCAAGATCGGAATTCAGGCAATCAGCCCCAGCATTTT. Amino acid sequence: CASSQDRNSGNQPQHF.

CDR3 sequence: CASRAGQYYGYTF. The CDR3 bases are TGTGCCAGCAGGGCGGGACAGTACTATGGCTACACCTTC. The rearrangement uses TRBV2 and TRBJ1-2; 7 positions match TRBD1. This CDR3 region has 13 residues. Germline-derived CDR1 and CDR2 are SNHLY and FYNNEI. J gave up 3 bases and V 6 bases, and 4 bases lay outside the gene matches.

The rearrangement joins TRBV10-3 to TRBJ1-4, with 7 bases that match TRBD1. CDR3 size: 15 residues. V lost 7 bases to trimming and J lost 5 bases; unmatched junction nucleotides: 10. CDR1 and CDR2 from the germline V gene are ENHRY and SYGVKD. This CDR3 is CAIKGDSILNEKLFF. Here the CDR3 DNA reads TGTGCCATCAAGGGGGACAGTATACTAAATGAAAAACTGTTTTTT.

The chain is built from TRBV7-9 and TRBJ1-2; D is undetermined. Trimming stripped 1 base from V and 4 bases from J, with 22 bases between. Germline V CDR1 and CDR2: SEHNR, FQNEAQ (reference sequence). CDR3 length equals 18 residues. Here the CDR3 reads CASSLGANTGERTYGYTF. CDR3 DNA sequence: TGTGCCAGCAGCTTAGGAGCTAACACCGGGGAGAGAACCTATGGCTACACCTTC. The full variable domain, completed using reference TRBV7-9 and TRBJ1-2, is DTGVSQNPRHKITKRGQNVTFRCDPISEHNRLYWYRQTLGQGPEFLTYFQNEAQLEKSRLLSDRFSAERPKGSFSTLEIQRTEQGDSAMYLCASSLGANTGERTYGYTFGSGTRLTVV.

This clonotype was seen repeatedly, ten times or more. The chain is built from TRBV6-5 and TRBJ1-1, with unresolved D. The germline V and J ends were trimmed by 3 bases and 9 bases, with 14 bases remaining between them. This CDR3 has 13 amino acids. CDR1 is MNHEY, CDR2 SVGAGI, per germline. This CDR3 is CASSYHIGVQAFF. CDR3 nucleotides: TGTGCCAGCAGTTATCACATCGGGGTTCAAGCTTTCTTT.

This clonotype was picked up many times. The J gene is TRBJ1-2, the V gene TRBV7-8; weak D call: TRBD1 (6 bases). Trimming cost V 5 bases and J 8 bases, with 15 bases left between them. This CDR3 contains 13 residues. Germline CDR1 and CDR2: SGHVS and FQNEAQ. The CDR3 DNA is TGTGCCAGCAGCACCTACAGGGCGGAAGGCTACACCTTC. Its protein is CASSTYRAEGYTF.

This clonotype was seen ten or more times. The chain recombines TRBV5-1 with TRBJ2-3, with D tentatively TRBD2 (5 bases). This CDR3 is 15 amino acids long. The V gene lost 0 bases and the J gene lost 4 bases, with 12 bases spanning the gap. Germline values: CDR1 SGHRS, CDR2 YFSETQ. The CDR3: CASSLEDQRADTQYF. The CDR3 nucleotides are TGCGCCAGCAGCTTGGAGGACCAGAGGGCAGATACGCAGTATTTT.

This clonotype was seen ten or more times. This chain links TRBV20-1 with TRBJ1-1, with D hard to call. Germline V lookup: CDR1 DFQATT, CDR2 SNEGSKA (reference sequence). Trimming left V 4 bases short and J 0 bases short, with 6 bases between. The CDR3 totals 12 residues. This CDR3 reads CSATSMNTEAFF. CDR3 coding DNA: TGCAGTGCTACGTCAATGAACACTGAAGCTTTCTTT.

V gene TRBV20-1 combines with J gene TRBJ2-1; 7 bases agree with TRBD2. CDR1 is DFQATT, CDR2 SNEGSKA, per germline (reference sequence). The CDR3 totals 11 residues. Trimming at V came to 4 bases and at J to 8 bases, leaving 2 bases not matched to a gene. CDR3 nucleotides: TGCAGTGCTAAAGCGGGATATGAGCAGTTCTTC. This translates into CSAKAGYEQFF.